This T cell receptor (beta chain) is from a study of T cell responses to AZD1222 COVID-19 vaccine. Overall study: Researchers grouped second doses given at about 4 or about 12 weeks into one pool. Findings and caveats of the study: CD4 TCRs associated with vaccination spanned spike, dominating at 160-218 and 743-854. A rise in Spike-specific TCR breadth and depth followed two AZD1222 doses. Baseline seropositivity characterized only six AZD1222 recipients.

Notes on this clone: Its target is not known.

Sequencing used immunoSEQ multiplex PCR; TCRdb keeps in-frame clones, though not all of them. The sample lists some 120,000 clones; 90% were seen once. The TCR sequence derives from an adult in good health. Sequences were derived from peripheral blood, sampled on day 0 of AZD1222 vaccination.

DNA for the CDR3: TGTGCCACCGCCCCGTCAGGCTATGGCTACACCTTC. Residues: CATAPSGYGYTF. V usage is TRBV19 and J usage is TRBJ1-2; the D is unclear. This CDR3 region has 12 residues. Germline CDR1 reads LNHDA; CDR2 reads SQIVND (reference sequence). V shed 10 bases and J shed 4 bases, with 13 bases lying between them.